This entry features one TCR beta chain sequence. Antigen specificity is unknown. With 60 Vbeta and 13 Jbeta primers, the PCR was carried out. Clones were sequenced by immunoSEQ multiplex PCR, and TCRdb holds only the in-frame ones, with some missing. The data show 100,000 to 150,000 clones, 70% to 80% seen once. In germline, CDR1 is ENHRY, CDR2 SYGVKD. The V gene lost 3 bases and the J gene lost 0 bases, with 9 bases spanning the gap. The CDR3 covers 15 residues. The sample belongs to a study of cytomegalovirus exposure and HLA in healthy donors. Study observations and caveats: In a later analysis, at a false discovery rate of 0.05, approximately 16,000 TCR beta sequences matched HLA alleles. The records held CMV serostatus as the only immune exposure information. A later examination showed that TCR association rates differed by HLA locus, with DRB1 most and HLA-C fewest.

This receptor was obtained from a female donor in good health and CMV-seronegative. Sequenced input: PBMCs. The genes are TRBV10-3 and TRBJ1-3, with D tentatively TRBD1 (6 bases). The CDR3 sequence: CAISDGDNSGNTIYF. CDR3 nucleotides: TGTGCCATCAGTGACGGGGACAACTCTGGAAACACCATATATTTT.